This T cell receptor beta chain was found in a study of identical twins. Regarding the study as a whole: Without tracking the same donors, conclusions rested on cross-sectional statistical analysis. Models underpredicted monozygotic twin sharing of out-of-frame TCR alpha. Part of the zero-insertion signal could reflect confounding by invariant MAIT and iNKT cells.

Each CDR3 protein gets one entry after TCRdb re-called the 5' RACE reads with MiXCR. The table includes 120,000 to 150,000 distinct CDR3 sequences, roughly 3.5% detected once. Germline-derived CDR1 and CDR2 are KGHDR and SFDVKD. V trimming: 7 bases; J trimming: 5 bases; junction bases outside the gene matches: 7. This CDR3 comprises 15 residues. This clonotype was detected ten times or more. Antigen: not known. Sequenced: memory T cells sorted from blood. This clonotype was sampled from a man younger than 35 in good health. J is TRBJ2-1 and V is TRBV24-1, with 10 nucleotides matching TRBD2. This chain's CDR3 is CATSATSGHDNEQFF. As DNA, the CDR3 is TGTGCCACCAGCGCGACTAGCGGGCATGACAATGAGCAGTTCTTC.